This T cell receptor (beta chain) was sequenced in a study of blood T cell repertoires in COVID-19. Assay: immunoSEQ multiplex PCR; the TCRdb copy retains only in-frame clones and omits some. The profile shows under 200,000 clones, around four fifths of them singletons. The CDR3 is made up of 13 amino acids. Trimming shortened V by 3 bases and J by 3 bases, and 7 bases separated the two germline ends. Germline CDR1 and CDR2: SGHVS and FNYEAQ. Material for sequencing was peripheral blood. The V gene is TRBV7-6, the J gene TRBJ2-3, with D hard to call. This TCR was recovered from a woman aged 55-69 years with acute or convalescent COVID-19. CDR3 sequence: CASSLFSTDTQYF. The CDR3 DNA sequence: TGTGCCAGCAGCTTGTTTTCAACAGATACGCAGTATTTT.